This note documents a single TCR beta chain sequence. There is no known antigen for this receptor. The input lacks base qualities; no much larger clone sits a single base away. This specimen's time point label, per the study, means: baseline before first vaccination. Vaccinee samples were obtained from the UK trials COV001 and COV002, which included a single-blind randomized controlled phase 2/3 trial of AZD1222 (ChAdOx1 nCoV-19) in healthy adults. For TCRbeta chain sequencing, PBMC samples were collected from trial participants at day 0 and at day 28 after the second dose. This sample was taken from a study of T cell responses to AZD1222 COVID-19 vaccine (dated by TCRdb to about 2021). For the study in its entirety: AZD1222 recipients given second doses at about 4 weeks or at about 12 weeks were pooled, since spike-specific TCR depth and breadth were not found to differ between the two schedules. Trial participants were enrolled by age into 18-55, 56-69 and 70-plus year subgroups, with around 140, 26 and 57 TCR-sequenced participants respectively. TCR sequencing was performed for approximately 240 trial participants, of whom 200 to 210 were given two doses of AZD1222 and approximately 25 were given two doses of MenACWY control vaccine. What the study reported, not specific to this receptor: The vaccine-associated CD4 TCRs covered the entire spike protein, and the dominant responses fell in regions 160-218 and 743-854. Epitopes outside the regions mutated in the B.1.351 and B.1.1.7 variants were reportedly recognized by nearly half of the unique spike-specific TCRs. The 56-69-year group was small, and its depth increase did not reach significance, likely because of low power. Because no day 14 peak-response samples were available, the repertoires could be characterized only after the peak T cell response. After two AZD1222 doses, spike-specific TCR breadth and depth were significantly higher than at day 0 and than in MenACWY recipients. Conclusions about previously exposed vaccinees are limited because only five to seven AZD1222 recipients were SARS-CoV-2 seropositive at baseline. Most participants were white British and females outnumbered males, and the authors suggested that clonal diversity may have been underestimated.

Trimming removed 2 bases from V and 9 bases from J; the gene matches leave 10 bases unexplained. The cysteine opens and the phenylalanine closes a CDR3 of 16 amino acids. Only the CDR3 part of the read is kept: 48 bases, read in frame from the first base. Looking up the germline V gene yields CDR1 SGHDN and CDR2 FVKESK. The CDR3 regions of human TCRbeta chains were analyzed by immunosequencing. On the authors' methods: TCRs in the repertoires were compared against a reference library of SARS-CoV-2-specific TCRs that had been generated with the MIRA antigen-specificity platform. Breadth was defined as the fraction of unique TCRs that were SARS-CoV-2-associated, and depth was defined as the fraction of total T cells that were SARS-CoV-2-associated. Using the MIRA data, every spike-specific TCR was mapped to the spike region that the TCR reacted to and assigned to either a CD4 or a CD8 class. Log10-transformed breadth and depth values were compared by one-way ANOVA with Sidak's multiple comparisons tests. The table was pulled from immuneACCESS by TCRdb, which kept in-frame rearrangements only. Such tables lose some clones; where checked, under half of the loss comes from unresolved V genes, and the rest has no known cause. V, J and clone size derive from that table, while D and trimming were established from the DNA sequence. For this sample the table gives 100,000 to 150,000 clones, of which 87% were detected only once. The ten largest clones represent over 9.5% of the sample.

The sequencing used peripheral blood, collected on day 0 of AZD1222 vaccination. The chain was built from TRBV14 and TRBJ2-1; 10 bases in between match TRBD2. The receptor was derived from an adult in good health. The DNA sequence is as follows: TGTGCCAGCAGCCAACTCCTAGCGGGAGAACAGGTTGAGCAGTTCTTC. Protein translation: CASSQLLAGEQVEQFF.